The sequence of this TCR beta chain was determined in a study of regulatory T cells in long-lasting Graves disease. Germline V lookup: CDR1 LNHDA, CDR2 SQIVND (reference sequence). The V and J ends lost 5 bases and 6 bases, in that order; junction bases with no gene match: 9. The CDR3 is 15 residues long. With iRepertoire HTBI primers and Arm-PCR of CDR3 regions, TCR beta libraries were built. One entry per CDR3 protein, called by TCRdb with MiXCR from the multiplex PCR reads. The table shows some 450,000 distinct CDR3 sequences, with about 17% occurring only once. Time point reported: newly diagnosed GD, antithyroid drugs for less than 3 months. Following extraction of RNA from PBMCs, that RNA was used to make the TCR library. These data were likewise used in another study, on T cells in Graves' hyperthyroidism and ophthalmopathy.

The sequence derives from a woman aged 25-40 years with Graves disease. This chain connects TRBV19 to TRBJ1-1, with TRBD1 identical over 10 bases. The sequencing here drew on peripheral blood mononuclear cells (PBMCs), taken at new diagnosis, from a patient treated with antithyroid drugs. The CDR3 sequence is CASSPQDRGYAEAFF. DNA for the CDR3: TGTGCCAGTAGTCCCCAGGACAGGGGGTATGCTGAAGCTTTCTTT.